This entry lists 32 T cell receptor beta chains sequenced from one sample in a study of technical replicates of blood from a few donors (dated 2017 in TCRdb). Library creation used the immunoSEQ multiplex PCR assay. TCRdb carries this immuneACCESS record with in-frame sequences only. Its versions omit some clonotypes, under half of them owing to an unresolved V gene in the studies checked, with the rest unexplained. The sample has some 13,000 clones on record, 65% to 85% of them singletons. In total, the top ten clones hold about 14% of the sample. Sequencing was performed on PBMCs. The receptor source for this set is a human donor in good health.

The chain has TRBV30 and TRBJ2-1; D is possibly TRBD1 (6 bases). V was shortened by 0 bases and J by 5 bases, with 11 bases between the two germline ends. The CDR3 spans 14 residues. Germline assignment: CDR1 GTSNPN and CDR2 SVGIG (reference sequence). CDR3 coding DNA: TGTGCCTGGAGTGTACATTCAGGGGACAATGAGCAGTTCTTC. Protein: CAWSVHSGDNEQFF.

This clone was seen a single time. The chain uses TRBV9 and TRBJ2-1; TRBD2 agrees at 10 bases. CDR1 and CDR2 (germline): SGDLS, YYNGEE. CDR3 length: 17 residues. Trimming cost V 4 bases and J 1 base; bases outside gene matches: 8. CDR3 sequence: CASSLRTSGTSYNEQFF. CDR3 sequence (DNA): TGTGCCAGCAGCTTGCGGACTAGCGGAACTTCCTACAATGAGCAGTTCTTC.

The CDR3 spells CASTPSDGGGETQYF. The CDR3 DNA follows: TGTGCCAGCACCCCGTCGGACGGGGGGGGAGAGACCCAGTACTTC. This chain joins TRBV2 and TRBJ2-5; 8 nucleotides match TRBD2. Trimming at V came to 7 bases and at J to 4 bases, leaving 11 bases not matched to a gene. CDR1 and CDR2 (germline): SNHLY, FYNNEI. This CDR3 has 15 amino acids. The full variable domain, in which reference TRBV2 and TRBJ2-5 provide the parts outside the CDR3, is EPEVTQTPSHQVTQMGQEVILRCVPISNHLYFYWYRQILGQKVEFLVSFYNNEISEKSEIFDDQFSVERPDGSNFTLKIRSTKLEDSAMYFCASTPSDGGGETQYFGPGTRLLVL.

A few counts support this clone. This chain connects TRBV6-1 to TRBJ2-1, with 10 bases matching TRBD2. The V gene end was trimmed by 2 bases and the J gene end by 14 bases; junction bases not matched to a gene: 12. Germline V gene sequence: CDR1 MNHNS, CDR2 SASEGT. This CDR3 comprises 15 residues. The CDR3 DNA is TGTGCCAGCAGTGAACCGGGACTAGCGCCTAACAACGAGTTCTTC. Protein: CASSEPGLAPNNEFF.

The J gene is TRBJ1-5, the V gene TRBV9, with a tentative D call TRBD1 (6 bases). Looked up from germline, CDR1 is SGDLS and CDR2 is YYNGEE. The CDR3 is 14 amino acids. V dropped 4 bases and J dropped 0 bases, with 8 bases sitting between them. CDR3 nucleotides: TGTGCCAGCAGCAGGGGGAATAGCAATCAGCCCCAGCATTTT. This sequence encodes CASSRGNSNQPQHF.

The chain combines TRBV29-1 with TRBJ2-7; D ambiguous. Germline V gene sequence: CDR1 SQVTM, CDR2 ANQGSEA. This CDR3 is 13 amino acids long. V lost 4 bases, J lost 0 bases, and 10 bases lay in between. The chain's CDR3 is CSVVWASSYEQYF. The CDR3 DNA follows: TGCAGCGTTGTATGGGCAAGCTCCTACGAGCAGTACTTC.

The chain is built from TRBV29-1 and TRBJ2-2; D possibly corresponds to TRBD2 (7 bases). V was trimmed by 6 bases and J by 3 bases, leaving 23 bases between them. From germline, CDR1 is SQVTM and CDR2 ANQGSEA. This CDR3 has 17 amino acids. The CDR3 DNA follows: TGCAGCGTCGGAGGGGGAGGGAGGGCCATCGACACCGGGGAGCTGTTTTTT. It specifies CSVGGGGRAIDTGELFF.

J is TRBJ2-2 and V is TRBV13; 9 bases match TRBD1. The trim removed 4 bases at V and 8 bases at J, leaving 8 bases unmatched. Germline loops: CDR1 PRHDT, CDR2 FYEKMQ (reference sequence). CDR3 length: 15 residues. The CDR3, as DNA: TGTGCCAGCAGCTCATGGACAGGGGCTAAAGGGGAGCTGTTTTTT. This translates into CASSSWTGAKGELFF.

V usage is TRBV5-6 and J usage is TRBJ2-1, with TRBD2 identical over 7 bases. The CDR3 has 14 amino acids. Trimming at V came to 3 bases and at J to 9 bases, leaving 9 bases not matched to a gene. Germline V gives CDR1 SGHDT, CDR2 YYEEEE. In DNA, the CDR3 is TGTGCCAGCAGCTCCAGAGGGAGGGCCCGTGAGCAGTTCTTC. It codes for CASSSRGRAREQFF.

The V and J genes are TRBV14 and TRBJ2-5; 7 nucleotides agree with TRBD1. The CDR3 covers 13 residues. The germline V gene has CDR1 SGHDN and CDR2 FVKESK. With V trimmed by 4 bases and J by 5 bases, 4 bases remained unmatched. The CDR3 nucleotides read TGTGCCAGCAGCCTCCAACAGGGGGAGACCCAGTACTTC. It is translated as CASSLQQGETQYF.

The rearrangement joins TRBV19 to TRBJ2-5; a weak D match, TRBD1 (5 bases). Trimming left V 3 bases short and J 2 bases short, with 10 bases between. The CDR3 is made up of 14 amino acids. The germline gives CDR1 LNHDA, CDR2 SQIVND (reference sequence). The CDR3 reads CASSMAQGQETQYF. The CDR3 region has the DNA TGTGCCAGTAGTATGGCGCAGGGACAAGAGACCCAGTACTTC.

The genes are TRBV5-1 and TRBJ2-1, with 14 bases identical to TRBD2. Per germline, CDR1 SGHRS and CDR2 YFSETQ. The length of the CDR3 is 16 residues. The V gene end was trimmed by 1 base and the J gene end by 5 bases; junction bases not matched to a gene: 2. In DNA form, the CDR3 reads TGCGCCAGCAGCTTGCGGACTAGCGGGAGGAACAATGAGCAGTTCTTC. It encodes CASSLRTSGRNNEQFF.

The chain uses TRBV7-9 and TRBJ2-1; TRBD1 might be the D (5 bases). CDR1 and CDR2 from the germline V gene are SEHNR and FQNEAQ (reference sequence). The CDR3 has 11 residues. Trimming cost V 8 bases and J 6 bases, with 8 bases left between them. CDR3 DNA sequence: TGTGCCAGCGAAGACAGCAATGAGCAGTTCTTC. As protein: CASEDSNEQFF.

The V gene is TRBV5-8, the J gene TRBJ2-1; 7 nucleotides match TRBD1. Germline V gives CDR1 SGHTS, CDR2 YDEGEE. This CDR3 region has 17 residues. V was pared by 2 bases and J by 6 bases, with 14 bases of the junction left unmatched. In DNA, the CDR3 is TGTGCCAGCAGCTTCACTAGGGTCGGGACAGCTCGCAATGAGCAGTTCTTC. It is translated as CASSFTRVGTARNEQFF.

The rearrangement links TRBV5-1 to TRBJ1-1, with 7 positions matching TRBD1. CDR1 SGHRS and CDR2 YFSETQ come from the germline V gene. The CDR3 spans 14 residues. V was pared by 4 bases and J by 1 base, with 4 bases of the junction left unmatched. CDR3 nucleotides: TGCGCCAGCAGCCCGGGACAGTCGAACACTGAAGCTTTCTTT. Residues: CASSPGQSNTEAFF. The complete variable domain, with remaining parts taken from reference TRBV5-1 and TRBJ1-1, reads KAGVTQTPRYLIKTRGQQVTLSCSPISGHRSVSWYQQTPGQGLQFLFEYFSETQRNKGNFPGRFSGRQFSNSRSEMNVSTLELGDSALYLCASSPGQSNTEAFFGQGTRLTVV.

The chain joins TRBV27 to TRBJ2-1; TRBD1 agrees at 7 bases. CDR1 is MNHEY and CDR2 is SMNVEV in the germline V gene (reference sequence). CDR3 length equals 14 residues. V dropped 8 bases and J dropped 3; count of bases not matched to a gene: 7. CDR3 amino acids: CASVRQGRYNEQFF. The CDR3 DNA reads as TGTGCCAGCGTTAGACAGGGACGCTACAATGAGCAGTTCTTC.

The DNA of the CDR3 is TGCGCCAGCAGCCCCGAACCGGGACAGGGGAACGAGCAGTACTTC. It is translated as CASSPEPGQGNEQYF. The rearrangement joins TRBV5-1 to TRBJ2-7, with TRBD1 identical over 10 bases. Germline-derived CDR1 and CDR2 are SGHRS and YFSETQ. This CDR3 spans 15 amino acids. The V segment lost 4 bases and the J segment 5 bases; nucleotides outside the gene matches: 9. The full variable domain, its missing parts supplied by reference TRBV5-1 and TRBJ2-7, is KAGVTQTPRYLIKTRGQQVTLSCSPISGHRSVSWYQQTPGQGLQFLFEYFSETQRNKGNFPGRFSGRQFSNSRSEMNVSTLELGDSALYLCASSPEPGQGNEQYFGPGTRLTVT.

This chain connects TRBV6-1 to TRBJ2-2, with 7 bases matching TRBD1. V dropped 7 bases and J dropped 3; count of bases not matched to a gene: 8. This CDR3 comprises 15 residues. CDR1 is MNHNS and CDR2 is SASEGT in the germline V gene. The CDR3 here is CASKSGQADTGELFF. CDR3 sequence (DNA): TGTGCCAGCAAGTCCGGACAGGCGGACACCGGGGAGCTGTTTTTT.

This clone showed up just a few times. The V and J genes are TRBV4-1 and TRBJ2-2; D is perhaps TRBD1 (6 bases). Germline loops: CDR1 MGHRA, CDR2 YSYEKL. Trimming left V 0 bases short and J 5 bases short, with 7 bases between. The CDR3 consists of 14 residues. CDR3 region: CASSQEQGTGELFF. The DNA for the CDR3 is TGCGCCAGCAGCCAAGAGCAGGGGACCGGGGAGCTGTTTTTT.

This chain uses TRBV6-5 with TRBJ2-3, with a weak D call TRBD2 (6 bases). Germline V gene lookup returns CDR1 MNHEY and CDR2 SVGAGI. The CDR3 runs 14 residues. V lost 2 bases and J 5 bases, leaving 11 bases between the germline ends. The CDR3 coding sequence is TGTGCCAGCAGTTACGACGGGAGAGGAGATACGCAGTATTTT. Amino acids: CASSYDGRGDTQYF.

This clone was observed once. V and J are TRBV5-1 and TRBJ2-2; perhaps TRBD1 as D (6 bases). Germline V CDR1 and CDR2: SGHRS, YFSETQ. V lost 2 bases to trimming and J lost 5 bases, with 10 bases between them. The CDR3 is made up of 14 amino acids. CDR3 region: CASSFNRATGELFF. The DNA of the CDR3 is TGCGCCAGCAGCTTCAACAGGGCTACCGGGGAGCTGTTTTTT.

This clone turned up a few times. V and J are TRBV5-1 and TRBJ2-1; TRBD2 might be the D (5 bases). CDR3 length: 15 residues. V lost 3 bases to trimming and J lost 9 bases, with 19 bases between them. Germline loops: CDR1 SGHRS, CDR2 YFSETQ. CDR3 DNA sequence: TGCGCCAGCAGCTCAGACTACACCCTTGTGAGTGAGCAGTTCTTC. This encodes CASSSDYTLVSEQFF.

The chain is built from TRBV25-1 and TRBJ1-1; possibly TRBD1 for D (6 bases). In germline, CDR1 is MGHDK, CDR2 SYGVNS. V gave up 3 bases and J gave up 3 bases, with 14 bases separating them. CDR3 length: 15 residues. CDR3: CASSDLTGSYTEAFF. CDR3 bases: TGTGCCAGCAGTGACCTCACAGGGAGCTACACTGAAGCTTTCTTT.

The V call is TRBV19, the J call TRBJ1-2, with D perhaps matching TRBD1 (5 bases). Germline lookup yields CDR1 LNHDA and CDR2 SQIVND (reference sequence). The length of the CDR3 is 12 residues. V dropped 6 bases and J dropped 7 bases, with 12 bases sitting between them. DNA for the CDR3: TGTGCCAGTAGCAAAGGGGCCAGTGGCTACACCTTC. It codes for CASSKGASGYTF.

The rearrangement joins TRBV18 to TRBJ2-5, with 8 bases lining up with TRBD2. Germline V CDR1 and CDR2: KGHSH, LQKENI. The V and J ends lost 2 bases and 2 bases, in that order; junction bases with no gene match: 4. The CDR3 has 15 residues. The CDR3 bases are TGTGCCAGCTCACCAAAGACTAGCGAACAAGAGACCCAGTACTTC. Residues: CASSPKTSEQETQYF.

The rearrangement uses TRBV11-2 and TRBJ2-3, with 7 bases that match TRBD2. V lost 4 bases to trimming and J lost 0 bases; unmatched junction nucleotides: 4. The CDR3 contains 15 residues. CDR1 is SGHAT and CDR2 is FQNNGV in the germline V gene. CDR3 nucleotides: TGTGCCAGCAGCTCCAGCGGGGATAGCACAGATACGCAGTATTTT. As protein: CASSSSGDSTDTQYF.

The V and J genes are TRBV5-1 and TRBJ2-7; 13 bases are a match to TRBD2. CDR1 is SGHRS, CDR2 YFSETQ, per germline. The trim removed 4 bases at V and 6 bases at J, leaving 7 bases unmatched. CDR3 length equals 15 residues. This CDR3 reads CASSEPGLAGREQYF. DNA for the CDR3: TGCGCCAGCAGCGAGCCGGGACTAGCGGGACGCGAGCAGTACTTC.

The V gene is TRBV19, the J gene TRBJ1-1, with 7 positions matching TRBD1. This CDR3 is 12 amino acids long. V gave up 6 bases and J gave up 6 bases; unmatched junction bases: 4. The V gene's germline CDR1 is LNHDA and CDR2 SQIVND (reference sequence). CDR3 coding DNA: TGTGCCAGTAGCAGACAGGGCTCTGAAGCTTTCTTT. The encoded protein is CASSRQGSEAFF.

The V and J genes are TRBV6-6 and TRBJ2-6; TRBD1 agrees at 10 bases. In germline, CDR1 is MNHNY, CDR2 SVGAGI (reference sequence). The CDR3 length is 16 residues. J gave up 2 bases and V 5 bases, and 3 bases lay outside the gene matches. The CDR3 protein is CASSPTGGAGANVLTF. CDR3 sequence (DNA): TGTGCCAGCAGTCCGACAGGGGGCGCTGGGGCCAACGTCCTGACTTTC.

This clone occurred a few times. The DNA for the CDR3 is TGTGCCACCTCCCCGACAGGCGACTATGGCTACACCTTC. This encodes CATSPTGDYGYTF. This chain joins TRBV6-5 and TRBJ1-2; TRBD1 is a possible D gene (6 bases). This CDR3 spans 13 amino acids. V lost 10 bases and J 3 bases, leaving 15 bases between the germline ends. Germline assignment: CDR1 MNHEY and CDR2 SVGAGI.

This rearrangement joins TRBV7-2 to TRBJ2-1; weak D call: TRBD1 (6 bases). Deletions cut 7 bases from V and 7 bases from J, with 17 bases between. The CDR3 runs 14 residues. The germline gives CDR1 SGHTA, CDR2 FQGNSA. The DNA for the CDR3 is TGTGCCAGCACCCACCCAGGGGAAAGTAATGAGCAGTTCTTC. It translates to CASTHPGESNEQFF.

This chain uses TRBV7-9 with TRBJ2-1; the match to TRBD2 covers 10 bases. Germline loops: CDR1 SEHNR, CDR2 FQNEAQ (reference sequence). The CDR3 is made up of 13 amino acids. The V segment lost 7 bases and the J segment 10 bases; nucleotides outside the gene matches: 7. In DNA, the CDR3 is TGTGCCAGCACCCTGCTAGCGGGAGAGGAGCAGTTCTTC. Protein: CASTLLAGEEQFF.